The present T cell receptor (beta chain) was sequenced within a study of technical replicates of blood from several donors. V shed 0 bases and J 3 bases; nucleotides not matched to a gene: 4. This CDR3 has 15 amino acids. Germline V gene lookup returns CDR1 SGHNT and CDR2 YYREEE (reference sequence). Using immunoSEQ multiplex PCR, the repertoire was profiled, and TCRdb retains in-frame clones only, with some absent. The data hold tens of thousands of clones, with roughly 95% observed a single time. Sequencing used T cells isolated from PBMCs. The V gene is TRBV5-4, the J gene TRBJ1-1; 8 bases fit TRBD1. This TCR came from a human donor in good health. The CDR3 spells CASSLGTGRDTEAFF. As DNA, the CDR3 is TGTGCCAGCAGCTTGGGGACAGGGCGGGACACTGAAGCTTTCTTT.